This T cell receptor beta chain was sequenced for a study of CD8+ T cells in alopecia areata (dated by TCRdb to 2016 to 2019). Describing the broader study: Skin from C3H/HeJ donors with spontaneous alopecia (roughly 6-12 months old) was grafted onto female C3H/HeJ recipients aged about 6-10 weeks. The study used high-throughput TCRbeta sequencing to examine T cell clonal expansion in alopecia areata, in both the C3H/HeJ mouse model and human patients. Human TCRbeta sequencing covered scalp tissue and sorted CD4+ and CD8+ peripheral blood T cells from patchy and totalis/universalis alopecia areata patients and healthy controls. Scalp clonality was compared across normal scalp (n=4), patchy alopecia areata scalp (n=8), and alopecia totalis/universalis scalp (n=8). RNA was extracted with the PAXgene miRNA kit for fixed scalp, the miRNeasy kit for PBMCs, and the RNeasy kit for mouse skin. immunoSEQ multiplex PCR using 35 Vbeta forward primers and 13 Jbeta reverse primers was used to amplify TCRbeta CDR3 regions. Results and caveats for the whole study, not just this receptor: Higher clonality and more expanded CD8+ clones were observed in lesional scalp than in normal scalp, particularly in alopecia totalis/universalis, a finding suggestive of antigenic drive. TCR sequences shared between patients were less clear than in mice, possibly partly because of HLA diversity in the patient population. Resident alphabeta T cells in normal human skin are also sequenced, complicating scalp TCR repertoire analysis, unlike mouse skin dominated by gammadelta T cells.

Ends trimmed: V by 4 bases, J by 3 bases; bases unmatched to a gene: 3. The CDR3 covers 15 residues, taking in both the cysteine and the phenylalanine. The DNA shown is the part of the CDR3 that was read: 33 bases, in frame from base 1. The germline V gene gives CDR1 as SGHSA and CDR2 as FRNQAP. The library was obtained by the immunoSEQ multiplex PCR assay. RNA was extracted from all samples and reverse transcribed into cDNA, which served as template for TCR sequencing. First-strand cDNA was synthesized using SuperScript III with a 2:1 mix of oligo-dT and random hexamers. Amplification bias was assessed with a synthetic immune receptor repertoire, and residual bias was removed computationally. Sequencing of the libraries was done on Illumina HiSeq with 60 bp reads that cover the CDR3, reading from J toward V. As for the original processing: After raw reads were preprocessed to remove errors, the CDR3 was defined following IMGT conventions as running from the conserved cysteine to phenylalanine. Clonality was computed as 1 minus the Shannon entropy, with the entropy normalized by log2 of the number of productive unique TCRs. Whether each scalp clone was CD4 or CD8 was inferred by checking scalp TCRbeta sequences against the CD4 and CD8 repertoires from sorted blood. In TCRdb, the immuneACCESS table is reduced to in-frame sequences with V and J assigned. These tables do not hold every clone; where another copy was compared, an unresolved V gene accounts for under half, and the others remain unexplained. The V and J calls and the clone size are those of that table, but D and trimming were determined from the DNA. This sample contains some 6,000 clones, none of which is a singleton. The ten largest account for about 25% of the sample.

Interpreted using the paper, the time point label stands for: mouse skin 6 weeks after grafting, around onset of hair loss. Mouse graft recipients had skin biopsies taken at grafting and 3 and 6 weeks after grafting to track clonal expansion. The table lists this clone with a few counts. Which antigen it targets is not known. Gene names and germline sequences refer to the mouse in this case. The CDR3 end is not reached by the read, which stops 4 residues before it; the germline J gene fills it in. The material was skin, obtained at week 6. The sequence was obtained from a C3H/HeJ mouse with alopecia areata. The haplotype of this strain at the MHC is H2-k. The rearrangement combines TRBV16 with TRBJ2-5, with 11 junctional bases fitting TRBD2. The CDR3 region reads CASSSRLGGQDTQYF. CDR3 DNA (partial): TGTGCAAGCAGCTCTCGACTGGGGGGGCAAGAC.